These 11 T cell receptor beta chains share one sample of origin, sequenced in a study of blood T cell repertoires in COVID-19. The method was immunoSEQ multiplex PCR; TCRdb's version includes in-frame clones alone and lacks a portion of them. The sample consists of 150,000 to 200,000 clones, roughly 87% of them appearing once. Sequencing was carried out using PBMCs or T cells enriched from blood (not recorded which). These receptors came from a human donor with acute COVID-19. The donor label of this sample is uncertain.

The J gene is TRBJ2-1, the V gene TRBV3-1 (or the pseudogene TRBV3-2), with 13 bases fitting TRBD2. The J segment lost 8 bases and the V segment lost 4 bases, leaving 17 bases of the junction unmatched. The CDR3 length is 19 residues. The germline V gene encodes CDR1 LGHDT and CDR2 YNNKEL (reference sequence). The CDR3 sequence is CASSPSHKEGTSGADEQFF. The CDR3 DNA sequence: TGTGCCAGCAGCCCCTCCCATAAAGAAGGGACTAGCGGGGCCGATGAGCAGTTCTTC.

In regard to this clone: The DNA is omitted, as the CDR3 cannot be located on it reliably, and the CDR3 follows TCRdb's listing. The V call is TRBV6-4, the J call TRBJ1-1. The CDR3 contains 13 residues when both ends are counted. The germline gives CDR1 MRHNA, CDR2 SNTAGT. CDR3 amino acids: CASSSSDYVEAFF.

The chain joins TRBV19 to TRBJ2-7; 7 bases align to TRBD2. V shed 3 bases, J shed 7 bases, and the junction held 9 bases outside the gene matches. Germline V gene data show CDR1 as LNHDA and CDR2 as SQIVND (reference sequence). The CDR3 runs to 14 residues. This CDR3 reads CASSITGGEGEQYF. The CDR3 DNA follows: TGTGCCAGTAGTATTACGGGGGGAGAGGGGGAGCAGTACTTC.

The chain couples TRBV5-6 to TRBJ2-3; TRBD2 agrees at 10 bases. The trim removed 1 base at V and 8 bases at J, leaving 10 bases unmatched. The CDR3 runs to 16 residues. Looked up from germline, CDR1 is SGHDT and CDR2 is YYEEEE. The CDR3 DNA reads as TGTGCCAGCAGCTTGACGCAGCGGGGGGGCCTAGGTACGCAGTATTTT. Amino acids: CASSLTQRGGLGTQYF.

The CDR3 spells CASSRGTEDYGYTF. In DNA, the CDR3 is TGTGCCAGTAGTAGGGGGACAGAAGACTATGGCTACACCTTC. V and J are TRBV19 and TRBJ1-2; 7 nucleotides agree with TRBD1. From germline, CDR1 is LNHDA and CDR2 SQIVND (reference sequence). V lost 4 bases and J lost 3; bases outside the gene matches: 5. The CDR3 has 14 amino acids.

This clone turned up a few times. The chain joins TRBV4-1 to TRBJ2-7, with a possible D match to TRBD1 (6 bases). This CDR3 has 15 residues. The V and J ends lost 2 bases and 2 bases respectively, with 13 bases between them. CDR1 and CDR2 from the germline V gene are MGHRA and YSYEKL. CDR3: CASSQYGDNPYEQYF. Written as DNA, the CDR3 is TGCGCCAGCAGCCAATATGGGGACAACCCCTACGAGCAGTACTTC.

This chain joins TRBV9 and TRBJ2-3; the D gene is possibly TRBD1 (6 bases). CDR1 is SGDLS and CDR2 is YYNGEE in the germline V gene. Trimming shortened V by 3 bases and J by 5 bases, and 10 bases separated the two germline ends. This CDR3 region has 13 residues. The CDR3 bases are TGTGCCAGCAGCGCAGGACAGCGAGATACGCAGTATTTT. Translated: CASSAGQRDTQYF.

The chain combines TRBV5-1 with TRBJ1-2; D uncertain. With 0 bases removed from V and 8 bases from J, the gap between germline ends came to 14 bases. The CDR3 sequence is 14 residues long. Per the germline V gene, CDR1 is SGHRS and CDR2 is YFSETQ. DNA for the CDR3: TGCGCCAGCAGCTTGGAGGCGGGCTCTCGGGGCTACACCTTC. It translates to CASSLEAGSRGYTF.

The chain combines TRBV4-1 with TRBJ2-5; 10 bases agree with TRBD2. The CDR3 covers 15 residues. CDR1 MGHRA and CDR2 YSYEKL come from the germline V gene. Trimming removed 4 bases from V and 2 bases from J; junction bases left unmatched: 4. Here the CDR3 reads CASSLSGGPQETQYF. The CDR3 DNA follows: TGCGCCAGCAGCCTTAGCGGGGGGCCTCAAGAGACCCAGTACTTC.

This rearrangement joins TRBV18 to TRBJ2-3; TRBD2 matches at 8 bases. J lost 0 bases, V lost 3 bases, and 2 bases had no gene match. The CDR3 extends over 15 amino acids. Germline loops: CDR1 KGHSH, CDR2 LQKENI. The CDR3 sequence: CASSPQRGSTDTQYF. DNA of the CDR3: TGTGCCAGCTCACCCCAGCGGGGGAGCACAGATACGCAGTATTTT.

V and J are TRBV4-2 and TRBJ2-3, with D uncertain. Germline lookup yields CDR1 LGHNA and CDR2 YNFKEQ. The CDR3 has 15 residues. The V and J ends lost 0 bases and 3 bases respectively, with 10 bases between them. Here the CDR3 DNA reads TGTGCCAGCAGCCAAGATTACGGCGGAACAGATACGCAGTATTTT. This codes for CASSQDYGGTDTQYF.